This is a list of T cell receptor beta chains from one sample in a study of beta chain features in type 1 diabetes. The method was immunoSEQ multiplex PCR; TCRdb's version includes in-frame clones alone and lacks a portion of them. The sample holds hundreds of thousands of clones, approximately 12% seen once. Sequencing was carried out using naive CD4+ T cells from blood. The receptors come from a man aged 18 to 29 in good health. Both conserved end residues are part of each CDR3. A D gene is named only where the DNA matches it firmly. Only some rows state a clone size, as once, few, many or a class for expanded clones.

cdr3_nt: TGCAGCGTTGAAGGGCTGCTGAACACCGGGGAGCTGTTTTTT
cdr3_aa: CSVEGLLNTGELFF
clone_size: NA
v_call: TRBV29-1
j_call: TRBJ2-2
d_call: NA

cdr3_nt: TGCGCCAGCAGCATCGGGACACTTAGCAATCAGCCCCAGCATTTT
cdr3_aa: CASSIGTLSNQPQHF
clone_size: few
v_call: TRBV5-1
j_call: TRBJ1-5
d_call: NA

cdr3_nt: TGCAGCGTAATTAACCGACTAGTTAGCGAGACCCAGTACTTC
cdr3_aa: CSVINRLVSETQYF
clone_size: few
v_call: TRBV29-1
j_call: TRBJ2-5
d_call: NA

cdr3_nt: TGTGCCACCAAAGAGGGAATGCAGAACTATGGCTACACCTTC
cdr3_aa: CATKEGMQNYGYTF
clone_size: NA
v_call: TRBV6-5
j_call: TRBJ1-2
d_call: NA

cdr3_nt: TGTGCCAGTAGTAGCGGGAGGGCCTCCTACAATGAGCAGTTCTTC
cdr3_aa: CASSSGRASYNEQFF
clone_size: few
v_call: TRBV19
j_call: TRBJ2-1
d_call: TRBD2

cdr3_nt: TGCAGCATCGGACAGGGGGAACGGTTCTTC
cdr3_aa: CSIGQGERFF
clone_size: many
v_call: TRBV29-1
j_call: TRBJ2-1
d_call: TRBD1

cdr3_nt: TGTGCCAGCAGCTTAGGTACAGGGAGCCCCGGTGGCTACACCTTC
cdr3_aa: CASSLGTGSPGGYTF
clone_size: NA
v_call: TRBV7-9
j_call: TRBJ1-2
d_call: NA

cdr3_nt: TGCAGCGTTGCATCCTGGACAGGGGGCTCAGAACAGTACTTC
cdr3_aa: CSVASWTGGSEQYF
clone_size: NA
v_call: TRBV29-1
j_call: TRBJ2-5
d_call: TRBD1

cdr3_nt: TGTGCCACCAGCAGAGGCGGTACCCCCCAAGAGACCCAGTACTTC
cdr3_aa: CATSRGGTPQETQYF
clone_size: NA
v_call: TRBV15
j_call: TRBJ2-5
d_call: NA

cdr3_nt: TGTGCCAGCAGCGCCGACAGTTCCTACAATGAGCAGTTCTTC
cdr3_aa: CASSADSSYNEQFF
clone_size: NA
v_call: TRBV7-3
j_call: TRBJ2-1
d_call: NA

cdr3_nt: TGTGCCAGCCCTATCAATCAGCCCCAGCATTTT
cdr3_aa: CASPINQPQHF
clone_size: few
v_call: TRBV11-2
j_call: TRBJ1-5
d_call: NA

cdr3_nt: TGTGCCAGCAGTGTGCAGCGGGAGGCTGGCACAGATACGCAGTATTTT
cdr3_aa: CASSVQREAGTDTQYF
clone_size: few
v_call: TRBV6-1
j_call: TRBJ2-3
d_call: TRBD2

cdr3_nt: TGCGCCAGCAGCCAAGGGCAGGGGACGGGGAACACTGAAGCTTTCTTT
cdr3_aa: CASSQGQGTGNTEAFF
clone_size: few
v_call: TRBV4-3
j_call: TRBJ1-1
d_call: NA